This TCR beta chain is drawn from a study of CD8 T cells in ankylosing spondylitis. General study points: The disease-linked clones had a CD8+ phenotype and low blood frequencies. It appeared that ankylosing spondylitis blood was characterized by a TCR beta motif of under ten highly homologous variants.

This clonotype was detected a few times. The antigen remains unidentified. The CDR3 is 13 residues long. J lost 5 bases, V lost 0 bases, and 4 bases had no gene match. Germline V lookup: CDR1 DFQATT, CDR2 SNEGSKA (reference sequence). TCRdb reanalysed the 5' RACE reads using MiXCR and keeps one entry per CDR3 protein. This table holds hundreds of thousands of distinct CDR3 sequences, approximately 12% found once. The sample consisted of blood, either unsorted or a sorted T cell fraction (not recorded which). The chain links TRBV20-1 to TRBJ2-7; the match to TRBD2 covers 7 bases. The receptor comes from a male donor with ankylosing spondylitis. The CDR3 is CSARDVAGNEQYF. CDR3 DNA: TGCAGTGCTAGAGATGTAGCGGGCAACGAGCAGTACTTC.